This T cell receptor beta chain came from a study of glioma-infiltrating T cells. The iRepertoire nested amplicon-rescue multiplex PCR amplified TCR alpha and beta CDR3s from RNA. TCRdb re-called the multiplex PCR reads with MiXCR, one entry per CDR3 protein. The table lists roughly 350,000 distinct CDR3 sequences, around 45% of them singletons. With 6 bases removed from V and 2 bases from J, the gap between germline ends came to 15 bases. CDR3 size: 14 residues. In germline, CDR1 is SQVTM, CDR2 ANQGSEA. This receptor was obtained from a human donor with low-grade glioma or glioblastoma, undergoing nonglioma brain surgery, or in good health (not recorded which). The sequenced material came from glioma tissue, nonneoplastic brain tissue, or PBMCs (not recorded which). The chain joins TRBV29-1 to TRBJ2-3; tentative D call: TRBD1 (6 bases). CDR3 coding DNA: TGCAGCGTGGCGACAGGCCCTGACACAGATACGCAGTATTTT. Its protein is CSVATGPDTDTQYF.